The present TCR beta chain was sequenced within a study of lymphopenia after photon versus proton radiotherapy. Remarks on this clone: The antigen is not known.

The germline CDR1 and CDR2 sequences are SGHAT and FQNNGV. Trimming stripped 3 bases from V and 4 bases from J, with 7 bases between. This CDR3 has 13 residues. The assay was immunoSEQ multiplex PCR, and TCRdb's table has in-frame clones only and misses some. The sample has 150,000 or so clones, 75% to 90% seen once; the top ten hold approximately 4.6%. Study results and caveats: Post-nadir diversity loss with photons came from oligoclonal expansion, particularly CD8+ Temra cells.

This chain links TRBV11-2 with TRBJ2-1; D call uncertain. The clonotype was recovered from a man over 45 with gastric cancer. Sample: peripheral blood, taken from a patient treated with photon-based radiotherapy. DNA of the CDR3: TGTGCCAGCAGCTTTTCGTCGTACAATGAGCAGTTCTTC. Amino acid sequence: CASSFSSYNEQFF. The full variable domain, in which reference TRBV11-2 and TRBJ2-1 provide the parts outside the CDR3, is EAGVAQSPRYKIIEKRQSVAFWCNPISGHATLYWYQQILGQGPKLLIQFQNNGVVDDSQLPKDRFSAERLKGVDSTLKIQPAKLEDSAVYLCASSFSSYNEQFFGPGTRLTVL.